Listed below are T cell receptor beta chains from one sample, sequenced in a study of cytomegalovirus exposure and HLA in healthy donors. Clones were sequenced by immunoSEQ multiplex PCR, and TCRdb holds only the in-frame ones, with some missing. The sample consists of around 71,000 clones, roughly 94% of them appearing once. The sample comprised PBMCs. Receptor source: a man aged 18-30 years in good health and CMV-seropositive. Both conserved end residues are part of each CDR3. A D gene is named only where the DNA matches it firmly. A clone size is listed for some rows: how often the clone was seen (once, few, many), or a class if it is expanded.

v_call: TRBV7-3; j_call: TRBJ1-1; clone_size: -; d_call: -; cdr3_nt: TGTGCCAGCAGCTTAACACCGCAGATTGACACTGAAGCTTTCTTT; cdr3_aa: CASSLTPQIDTEAFF
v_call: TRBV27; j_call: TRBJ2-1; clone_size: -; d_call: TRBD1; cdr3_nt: TGTGCCAGCAGTTTTTTGGGACAGATGTCCATTCGGTTAAGTGAGCAGTTCTTC; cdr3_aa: CASSFLGQMSIRLSEQFF
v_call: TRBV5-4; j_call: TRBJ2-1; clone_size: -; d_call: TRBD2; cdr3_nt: TGTGCCAGCAGTCGACTAGCGGGAGGGGGTGGGTATGAGCAGTTCTTC; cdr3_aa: CASSRLAGGGGYEQFF
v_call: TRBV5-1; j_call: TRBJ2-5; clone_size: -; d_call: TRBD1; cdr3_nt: TGCGCCAGCAGCCCGGGGACAGCAAAAGAGACCCAGTACTTC; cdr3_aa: CASSPGTAKETQYF
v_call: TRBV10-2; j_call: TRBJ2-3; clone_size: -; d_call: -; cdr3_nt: TGCGCCAGCAGTGCGGGCACAGATACGCAGTATTTT; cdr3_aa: CASSAGTDTQYF
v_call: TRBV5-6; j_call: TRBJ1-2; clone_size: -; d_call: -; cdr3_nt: TGTGCCAGCAGCGTACTACAGGCTAACTATGGCTACACCTTC; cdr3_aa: CASSVLQANYGYTF
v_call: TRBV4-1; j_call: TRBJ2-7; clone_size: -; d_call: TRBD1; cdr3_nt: TGCGCCAGCAGCCAAGGGACAGGTTCAATCCACGAGCAGTACTTC; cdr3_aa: CASSQGTGSIHEQYF
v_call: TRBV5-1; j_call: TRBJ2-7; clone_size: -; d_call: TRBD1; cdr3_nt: TGCGCCAGCAGCATGGACAGGGTCTCCTACGAGCAGTACTTC; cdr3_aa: CASSMDRVSYEQYF
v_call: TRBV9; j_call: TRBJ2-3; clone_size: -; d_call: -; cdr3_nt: TGTGCCAGCAGCGTAGAGCGGGCTACAGATACGCAGTATTTT; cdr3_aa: CASSVERATDTQYF
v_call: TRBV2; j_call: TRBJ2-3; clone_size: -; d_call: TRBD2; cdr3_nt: TGTGCCAGCAGCTTCCTAGCGGTCACAGATACGCAGTATTTT; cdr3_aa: CASSFLAVTDTQYF
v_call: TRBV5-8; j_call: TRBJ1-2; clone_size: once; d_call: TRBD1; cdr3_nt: TGTGCCAGCAGCTTGTTGGGACAGGGGGAGGTCTATGGCTACACCTTC; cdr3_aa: CASSLLGQGEVYGYTF
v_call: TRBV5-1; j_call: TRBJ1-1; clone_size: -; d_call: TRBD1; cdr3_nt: TGCGCCAGCAGCCCCACAGGGGCGGGAAACACTGAAGCTTTCTTT; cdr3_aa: CASSPTGAGNTEAFF
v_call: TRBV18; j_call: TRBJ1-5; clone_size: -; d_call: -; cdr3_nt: TGTGCCAGCTCACCCCAGACAGGCGGGAGTAGCAATCAGCCCCAGCATTTT; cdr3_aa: CASSPQTGGSSNQPQHF
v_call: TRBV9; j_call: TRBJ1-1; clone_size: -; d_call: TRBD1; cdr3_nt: TGTGCCAGCAGCGTAGGGACAGGGAACACTGAAGCTTTCTTT; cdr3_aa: CASSVGTGNTEAFF
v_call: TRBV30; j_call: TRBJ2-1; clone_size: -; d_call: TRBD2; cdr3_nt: TGTGCCTGGAGTGACCCGGGACTAGCCTACAATGAGCAGTTCTTC; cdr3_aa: CAWSDPGLAYNEQFF
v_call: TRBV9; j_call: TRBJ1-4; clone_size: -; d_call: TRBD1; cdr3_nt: TGTGCCAGCAGCCCAAGACAGGGCGCTAATGAAAAACTGTTTTTT; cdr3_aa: CASSPRQGANEKLFF
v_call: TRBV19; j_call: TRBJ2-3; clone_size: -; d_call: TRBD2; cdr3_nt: TGTGCCAGTAGTATTGGACTAGCGGCAGATACGCAGTATTTT; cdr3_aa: CASSIGLAADTQYF
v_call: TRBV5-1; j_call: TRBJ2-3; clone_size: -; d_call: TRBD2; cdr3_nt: TGCGCCAGCAGCTTGGGACTAGCGGGAGGAGATACGCAGTATTTT; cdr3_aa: CASSLGLAGGDTQYF
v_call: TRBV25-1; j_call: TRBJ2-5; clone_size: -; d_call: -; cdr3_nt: TGTGCCAGCAGTGAAGCGGGGATCTGGGCCCAGTACTTC; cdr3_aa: CASSEAGIWAQYF
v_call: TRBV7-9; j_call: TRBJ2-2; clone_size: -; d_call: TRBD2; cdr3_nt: TGTGCCAGCACCAACACCGGACTAGCGGGAGAGTGGAACACCGGGGAGCTGTTTTTT; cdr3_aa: CASTNTGLAGEWNTGELFF
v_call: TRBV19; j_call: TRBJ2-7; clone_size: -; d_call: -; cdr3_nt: TGTGCCAGTAGTCCCCTCCCCGGGACAAGATACTACGAGCAGTACTTC; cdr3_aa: CASSPLPGTRYYEQYF
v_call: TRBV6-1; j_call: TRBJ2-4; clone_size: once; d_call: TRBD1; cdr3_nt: TGTGCCAGCAGTGAGGATCAGGGGGCTCTAAACATTCAGTACTTC; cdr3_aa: CASSEDQGALNIQYF
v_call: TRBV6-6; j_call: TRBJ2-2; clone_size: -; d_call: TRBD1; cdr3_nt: TGTGCCAGCAGATCCCCGGGACAGCAGAACACCGGGGAGCTGTTTTTT; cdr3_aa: CASRSPGQQNTGELFF
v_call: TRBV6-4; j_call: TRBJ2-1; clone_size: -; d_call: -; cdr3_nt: TGTGCCAGCAGTGTCCGGGGAAAAGGGGAGCAGTTCTTC; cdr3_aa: CASSVRGKGEQFF
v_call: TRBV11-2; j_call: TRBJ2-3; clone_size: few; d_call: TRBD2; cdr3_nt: TGTGCCAGCAGCTTAGTTCCCTTAGCGGGCGGCACAGATACGCAGTATTTT; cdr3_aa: CASSLVPLAGGTDTQYF
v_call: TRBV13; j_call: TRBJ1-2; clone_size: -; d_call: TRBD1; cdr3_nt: TGTGCCAGCAGCACGGGGACAGAAGGCTACACCTTC; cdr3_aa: CASSTGTEGYTF
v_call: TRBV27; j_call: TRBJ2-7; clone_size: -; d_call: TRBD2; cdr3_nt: TGTGCCAGCAGTTTCAGCGGGGGGCCCTACGAGCAGTACTTC; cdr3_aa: CASSFSGGPYEQYF
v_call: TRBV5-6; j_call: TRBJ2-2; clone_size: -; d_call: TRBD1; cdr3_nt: TGTGCCAGCAGCCGCGGTGGACAGGGGGCCGGGGAGCTGTTTTTT; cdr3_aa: CASSRGGQGAGELFF
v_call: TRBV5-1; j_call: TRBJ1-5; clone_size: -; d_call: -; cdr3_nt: TGCGCCAGCAGCCCCGAGGGGGTGGGCAATCAGCCCCAGCATTTT; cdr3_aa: CASSPEGVGNQPQHF
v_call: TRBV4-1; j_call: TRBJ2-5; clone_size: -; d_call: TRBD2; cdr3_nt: TGCGCCAGCAGCCAAGATCGACGGGGGGGGCGGCAAGAGACCCAGTACTTC; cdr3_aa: CASSQDRRGGRQETQYF
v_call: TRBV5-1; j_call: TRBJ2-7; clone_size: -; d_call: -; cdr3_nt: TGCGCCAGCAGCTTGCTCCCCGGGAACTACGAGCAGTACTTC; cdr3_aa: CASSLLPGNYEQYF
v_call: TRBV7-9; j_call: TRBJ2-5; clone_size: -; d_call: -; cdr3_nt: TGTGCCAGCAGCTTAAGTTCGGAGCTATTTTTTACAGAGACCCAGTACTTC; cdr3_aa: CASSLSSELFFTETQYF
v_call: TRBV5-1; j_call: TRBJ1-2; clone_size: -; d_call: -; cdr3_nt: TGCGCCAGCAGCTTGGCAGGATCCAACTATGGCTACACCTTC; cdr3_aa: CASSLAGSNYGYTF
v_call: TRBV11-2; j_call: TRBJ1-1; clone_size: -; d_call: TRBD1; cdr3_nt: TGTGCCAGCAGCTTGACAGGGGGAGCCACTGAAGCTTTCTTT; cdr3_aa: CASSLTGGATEAFF
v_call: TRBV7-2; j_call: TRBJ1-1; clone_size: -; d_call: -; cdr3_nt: TGTGCCAGCAGACAAACAGGGTTGAACACTGAAGCTTTCTTT; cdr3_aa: CASRQTGLNTEAFF
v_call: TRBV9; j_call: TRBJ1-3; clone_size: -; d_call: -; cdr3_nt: TGTGCCAGCAGCGAAGGGGATGCTGGAAACACCATATATTTT; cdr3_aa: CASSEGDAGNTIYF
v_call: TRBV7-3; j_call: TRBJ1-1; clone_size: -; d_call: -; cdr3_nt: TGTGCCAGCAGCTTGCAAGCGAACACTGAAGCTTTCTTT; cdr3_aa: CASSLQANTEAFF
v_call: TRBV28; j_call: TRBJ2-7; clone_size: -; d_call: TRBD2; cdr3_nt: TGTGCCAGCAGTTCCAGCCCAGCGGGAGGGCCCTACGAGCAGTACTTC; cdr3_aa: CASSSSPAGGPYEQYF
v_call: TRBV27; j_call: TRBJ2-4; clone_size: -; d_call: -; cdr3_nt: TGTGCCAGCAGTTTATTCGGGGGAAGCGACATTCAGTACTTC; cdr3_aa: CASSLFGGSDIQYF
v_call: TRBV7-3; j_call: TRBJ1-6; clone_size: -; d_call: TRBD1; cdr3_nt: TGTGCCAGCAGCTCCAGGACAGGGGAGCACTTT; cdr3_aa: CASSSRTGEHF
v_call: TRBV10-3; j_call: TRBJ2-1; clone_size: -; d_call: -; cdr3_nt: TGTGCCACGAGCAATGAGCAGTTCTTC; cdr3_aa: CATSNEQFF
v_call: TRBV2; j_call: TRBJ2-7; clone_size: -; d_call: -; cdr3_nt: TGTGCCAGCAGTCTTTATTCTAGGTACGAGCAGTACTTC; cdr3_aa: CASSLYSRYEQYF
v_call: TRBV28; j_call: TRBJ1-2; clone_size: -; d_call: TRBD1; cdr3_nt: TGTGCCAGCAGTCTGGACAGGGCCTATGGCTACACCTTC; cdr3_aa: CASSLDRAYGYTF
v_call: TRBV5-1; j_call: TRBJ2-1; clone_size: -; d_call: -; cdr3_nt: TGCGCCAGCACCACATTCGGAGTCAATGAGCAGTTCTTC; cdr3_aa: CASTTFGVNEQFF
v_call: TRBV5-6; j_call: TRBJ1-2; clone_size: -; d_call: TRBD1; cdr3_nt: TGTGCCAGCAGCGGGGGACAGCCGGGGGACTATGGCTACACCTTC; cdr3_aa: CASSGGQPGDYGYTF
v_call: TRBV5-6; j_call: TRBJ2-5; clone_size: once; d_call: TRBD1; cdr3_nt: TGTGCCAGCAGCATCGGACAGGGTCTACAAGAGACCCAGTACTTC; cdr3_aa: CASSIGQGLQETQYF
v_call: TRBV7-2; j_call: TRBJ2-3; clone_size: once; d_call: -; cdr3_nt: TGTGCCAGCAGCCCTGGAGACACAGATACGCAGTATTTT; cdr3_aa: CASSPGDTDTQYF
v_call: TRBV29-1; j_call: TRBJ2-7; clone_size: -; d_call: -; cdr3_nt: TGCAGCGTTGAGAAAACAGACAACTCCTACGAGCAGTACTTC; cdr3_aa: CSVEKTDNSYEQYF
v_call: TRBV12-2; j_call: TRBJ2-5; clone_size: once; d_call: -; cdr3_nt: TGTGCAAGTCGCTTAGCGGGGGTTAGCGGGATAAACCAAGAGACCCAGTACTTC; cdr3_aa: CASRLAGVSGINQETQYF
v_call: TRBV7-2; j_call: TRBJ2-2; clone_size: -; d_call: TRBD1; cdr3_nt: TGTGCCAGCAGCAGACAGGGAGTCAACACCGGGGAGCTGTTTTTT; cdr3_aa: CASSRQGVNTGELFF
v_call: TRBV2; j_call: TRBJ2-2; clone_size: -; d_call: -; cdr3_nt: TGTGCCAGCAGGGGGACACGGGTCACCGGGGAGCTGTTTTTT; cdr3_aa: CASRGTRVTGELFF
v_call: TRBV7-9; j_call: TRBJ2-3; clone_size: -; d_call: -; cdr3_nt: TGTGCCAGCAGCTCGGACCGGGACTGGGACCAGGATACGCAGTATTTT; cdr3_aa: CASSSDRDWDQDTQYF
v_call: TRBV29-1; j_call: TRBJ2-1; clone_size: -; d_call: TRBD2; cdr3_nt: TGCAGCGTTCCCGGACTAGCGGGAGTGAGTGAGCAGTTCTTC; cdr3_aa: CSVPGLAGVSEQFF